This TCR beta chain was identified in a study of Graves' ophthalmopathy and Graves' hyperthyroidism. The junction had 4 bases not matched to a gene; V was cut back by 2 bases and J by 4 bases. This CDR3 spans 14 amino acids. CDR1 and CDR2 from the germline V gene are ENHRY and SYGVKD. Beta-chain TCR CDR3 regions were amplified from RNA transcripts. An initial RT-PCR round employing HTBI primers preceded a second-round multiplex PCR. MiXCR was run by TCRdb on the multiplex PCR reads, yielding one entry per CDR3 protein. Among 210,000 or so distinct CDR3 sequences, under 30% were seen once, and the ten largest hold about 8.2%.

The receptor comes from a man between 50 and 59 years old with Graves' ophthalmopathy. The chain recombines TRBV10-3 with TRBJ2-5, with 7 positions matching TRBD1. Sample: peripheral blood. CDR3 residues: CAISEGTAAETQYF. The CDR3 DNA follows: TGTGCCATCAGTGAGGGGACAGCAGCAGAGACCCAGTACTTC.